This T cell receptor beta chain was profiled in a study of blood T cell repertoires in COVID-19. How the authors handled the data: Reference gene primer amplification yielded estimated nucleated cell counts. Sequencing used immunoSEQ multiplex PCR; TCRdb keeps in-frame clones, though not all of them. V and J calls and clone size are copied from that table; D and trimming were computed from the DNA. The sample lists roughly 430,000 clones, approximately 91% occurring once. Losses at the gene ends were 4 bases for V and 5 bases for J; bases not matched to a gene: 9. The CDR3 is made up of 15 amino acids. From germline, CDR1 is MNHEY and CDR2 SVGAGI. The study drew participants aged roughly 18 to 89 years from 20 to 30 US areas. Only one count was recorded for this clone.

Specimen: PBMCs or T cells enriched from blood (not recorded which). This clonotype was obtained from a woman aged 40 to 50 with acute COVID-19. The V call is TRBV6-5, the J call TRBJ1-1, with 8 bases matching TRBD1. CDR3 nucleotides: TGTGCCAGCAGTTCTCAGGGGGCGGGAGGGACTGAAGCTTTCTTT. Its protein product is CASSSQGAGGTEAFF.